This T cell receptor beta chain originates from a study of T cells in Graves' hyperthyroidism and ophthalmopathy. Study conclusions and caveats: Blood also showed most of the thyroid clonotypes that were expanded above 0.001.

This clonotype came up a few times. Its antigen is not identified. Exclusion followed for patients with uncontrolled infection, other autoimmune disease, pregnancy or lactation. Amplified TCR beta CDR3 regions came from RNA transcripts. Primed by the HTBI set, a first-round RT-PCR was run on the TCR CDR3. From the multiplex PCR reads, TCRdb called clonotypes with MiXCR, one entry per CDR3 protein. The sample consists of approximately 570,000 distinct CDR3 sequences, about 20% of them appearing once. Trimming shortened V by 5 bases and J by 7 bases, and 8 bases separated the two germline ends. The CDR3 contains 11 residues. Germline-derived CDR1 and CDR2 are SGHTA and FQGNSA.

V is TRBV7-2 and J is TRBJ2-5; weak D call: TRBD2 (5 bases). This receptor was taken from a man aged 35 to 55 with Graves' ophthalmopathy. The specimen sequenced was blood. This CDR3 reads CASSREGTQYF. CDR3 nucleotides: TGTGCCAGCAGCCGCGAGGGGACCCAGTACTTC.